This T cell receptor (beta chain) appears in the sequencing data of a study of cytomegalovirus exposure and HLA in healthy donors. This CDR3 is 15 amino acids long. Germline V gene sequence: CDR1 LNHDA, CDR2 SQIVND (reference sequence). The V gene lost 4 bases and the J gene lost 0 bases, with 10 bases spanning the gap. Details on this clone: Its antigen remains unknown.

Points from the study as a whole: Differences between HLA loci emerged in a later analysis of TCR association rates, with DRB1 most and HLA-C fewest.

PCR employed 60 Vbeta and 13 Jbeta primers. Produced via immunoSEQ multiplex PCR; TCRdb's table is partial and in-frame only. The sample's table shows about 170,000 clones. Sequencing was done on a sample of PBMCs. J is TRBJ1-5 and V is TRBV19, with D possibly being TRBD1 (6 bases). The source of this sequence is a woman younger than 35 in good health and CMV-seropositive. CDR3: CASSRQVYSNQPQHF. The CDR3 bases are TGTGCCAGTAGTAGACAGGTTTATAGCAATCAGCCCCAGCATTTT.